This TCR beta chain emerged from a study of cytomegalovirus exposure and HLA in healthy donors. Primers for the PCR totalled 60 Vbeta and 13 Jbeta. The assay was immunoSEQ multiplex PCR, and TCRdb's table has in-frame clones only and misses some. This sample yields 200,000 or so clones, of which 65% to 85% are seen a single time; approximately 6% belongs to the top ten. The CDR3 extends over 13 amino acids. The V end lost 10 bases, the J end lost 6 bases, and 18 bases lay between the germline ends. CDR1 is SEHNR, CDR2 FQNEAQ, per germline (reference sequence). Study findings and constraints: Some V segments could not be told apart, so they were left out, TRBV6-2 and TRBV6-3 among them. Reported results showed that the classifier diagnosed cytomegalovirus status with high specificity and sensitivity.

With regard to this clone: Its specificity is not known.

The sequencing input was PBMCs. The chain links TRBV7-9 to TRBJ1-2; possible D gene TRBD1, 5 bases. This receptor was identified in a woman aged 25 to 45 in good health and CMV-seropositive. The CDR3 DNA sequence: TGTGCCACTACCCCGGTCGGGGGGGATGGCTACACCTTC. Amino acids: CATTPVGGDGYTF.